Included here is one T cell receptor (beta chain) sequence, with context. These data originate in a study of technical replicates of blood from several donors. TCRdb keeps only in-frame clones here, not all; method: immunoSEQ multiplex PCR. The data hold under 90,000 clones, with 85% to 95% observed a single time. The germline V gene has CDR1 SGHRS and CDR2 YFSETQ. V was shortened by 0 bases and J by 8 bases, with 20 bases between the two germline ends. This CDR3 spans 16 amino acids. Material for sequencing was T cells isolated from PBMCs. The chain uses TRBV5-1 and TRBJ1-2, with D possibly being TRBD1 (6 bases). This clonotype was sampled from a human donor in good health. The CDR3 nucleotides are TGCGCCAGCAGCTTGGCTGGGGGCAGTGCCTCATACGGCTACACCTTC. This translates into CASSLAGGSASYGYTF.